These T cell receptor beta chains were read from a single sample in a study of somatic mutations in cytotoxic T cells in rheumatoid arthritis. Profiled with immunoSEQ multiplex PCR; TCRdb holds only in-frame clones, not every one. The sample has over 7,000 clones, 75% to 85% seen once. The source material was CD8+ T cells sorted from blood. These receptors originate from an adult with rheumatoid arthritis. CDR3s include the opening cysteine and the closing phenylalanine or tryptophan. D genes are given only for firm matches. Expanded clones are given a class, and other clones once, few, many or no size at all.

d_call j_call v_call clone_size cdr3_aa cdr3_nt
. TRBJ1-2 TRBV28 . CASSQPDGWGYTF TGTGCCAGCTCCCAACCCGACGGCTGGGGCTACACCTTC
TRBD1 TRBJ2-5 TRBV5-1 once CASSLPDRVPETQYF TGCGCCAGCAGCTTACCCGACAGGGTACCGGAGACCCAGTACTTC
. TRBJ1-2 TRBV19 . CASSISRGYGYTF TGTGCCAGTAGTATTTCAAGAGGCTATGGCTACACCTTC
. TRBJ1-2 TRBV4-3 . CASSQDLNSSPHGYTF TGCGCCAGCAGCCAAGATCTTAACTCGAGCCCTCATGGCTACACCTTC
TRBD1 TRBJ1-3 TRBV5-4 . CASSLQGAGNTIYF TGTGCCAGCAGCCTACAGGGGGCTGGAAACACCATATATTTT
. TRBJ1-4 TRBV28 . CASSLPGQDNEKLFF TGTGCCAGCAGTTTACCGGGGCAGGATAATGAAAAACTGTTTTTT
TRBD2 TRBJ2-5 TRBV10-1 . CASKIKRGRRGETQYF TGCGCCAGCAAGATTAAGCGCGGGAGAAGGGGAGAGACCCAGTACTTC
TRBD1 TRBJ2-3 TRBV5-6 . CASSLGWVQGGPDTQYF TGTGCCAGCAGCTTGGGGTGGGTACAGGGGGGTCCAGATACGCAGTATTTT
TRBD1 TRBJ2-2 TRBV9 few CASSVVPGQGAGSGELFF TGTGCCAGCAGCGTAGTGCCGGGACAGGGGGCAGGCTCCGGGGAGCTGTTTTTT
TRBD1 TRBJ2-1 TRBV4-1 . CASSQEGQGVYNEQFF TGCGCCAGCAGCCAAGAGGGACAGGGAGTCTACAATGAGCAGTTCTTC
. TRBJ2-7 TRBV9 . CASSVGSDRYEQYF TGTGCCAGCAGCGTAGGGTCAGACCGCTACGAGCAGTACTTC
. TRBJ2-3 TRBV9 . CASSPTSFAATQYF TGTGCCAGCAGCCCTACTTCGTTTGCGGCTACGCAGTATTTT
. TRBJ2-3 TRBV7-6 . CASSLEGSSTDTQYF TGTGCCAGCAGCTTAGAGGGGAGTAGCACAGATACGCAGTATTTT
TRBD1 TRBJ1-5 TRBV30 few CAWSYRGGNQPQHF TGTGCCTGGAGTTACAGGGGCGGCAATCAGCCCCAGCATTTT
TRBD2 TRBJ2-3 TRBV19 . CASSIVGGGTDTQYF TGTGCCAGTAGTATTGTGGGAGGGGGCACAGATACGCAGTATTTT
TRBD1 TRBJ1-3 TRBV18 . CASSPSEQGAGGNTIYF TGTGCCAGCTCACCATCCGAACAGGGGGCAGGTGGAAACACCATATATTTT
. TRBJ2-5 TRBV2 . CASSAQGSRGAQYF TGTGCCAGCAGTGCCCAGGGATCCAGGGGGGCCCAGTACTTC
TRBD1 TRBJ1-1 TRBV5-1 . CASSLGGGGTEAFF TGCGCCAGCAGCTTAGGGGGCGGCGGCACTGAAGCTTTCTTT
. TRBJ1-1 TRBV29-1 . CSVEGQGRTEAFF TGCAGCGTTGAAGGGCAGGGGAGGACTGAAGCTTTCTTT
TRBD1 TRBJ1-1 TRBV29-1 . CSVEDQGGGAFF TGCAGCGTTGAAGATCAGGGGGGTGGGGCTTTCTTT